Below are 23 T cell receptor beta chains sequenced from a single sample in a study of cytomegalovirus exposure and HLA in healthy donors. Primers: 60 Vbeta forward and 13 Jbeta reverse. TCRdb's copy holds only in-frame clones and misses some; the assay was immunoSEQ multiplex PCR. The sample shows around 110,000 clones, around 70% of them seen only once. Sequencing was carried out using PBMCs. The receptors come from a boy under 18 in good health and CMV-seronegative.

V and J are TRBV4-1 and TRBJ2-1, with D tentatively TRBD2 (6 bases). Germline V gives CDR1 MGHRA, CDR2 YSYEKL. V was pared by 4 bases and J by 0 bases, with 10 bases between. The CDR3 has 15 amino acids. The CDR3 nucleotides read TGCGCCAGCAGCCTCGGGAGTCACTCCTACAATGAGCAGTTCTTC. Its translation: CASSLGSHSYNEQFF.

The chain is built from TRBV5-4 and TRBJ2-5; D ambiguous. This CDR3 contains 12 residues. CDR1 and CDR2 (germline): SGHNT, YYREEE (reference sequence). The V and J ends lost 1 base and 4 bases respectively, with 5 bases between them. The DNA of the CDR3 is TGTGCCAGCAGCTTGTCGGGAGAGACCCAGTACTTC. As protein: CASSLSGETQYF. The variable domain in full, completed from reference TRBV5-4 and TRBJ2-5, reads ETGVTQSPTHLIKTRGQQVTLRCSSQSGHNTVSWYQQALGQGPQFIFQYYREEENGRGNFPPRFSGLQFPNYSSELNVNALELDDSALYLCASSLSGETQYFGPGTRLLVL.

This chain connects TRBV7-9 to TRBJ2-1, with 14 bases lining up with TRBD2. This CDR3 has 17 residues. The V and J ends lost 5 bases and 1 base, in that order; junction bases with no gene match: 4. Germline assignment: CDR1 SEHNR and CDR2 FQNEAQ (reference sequence). The CDR3 DNA sequence: TGTGCCAGCAGCGGGACTAGCGGGAGTCGATCCTACAATGAGCAGTTCTTC. It translates to CASSGTSGSRSYNEQFF.

The chain has TRBV7-9 and TRBJ2-2; 9 nucleotides agree with TRBD2. Looked up from germline, CDR1 is SEHNR and CDR2 is FQNEAQ (reference sequence). This CDR3 has 17 residues. With V trimmed by 2 bases and J by 1 base, 5 bases remained unmatched. The CDR3: CASSLPTSGLNTGELFF. CDR3 DNA: TGTGCCAGCAGCTTACCGACTAGCGGTTTGAACACCGGGGAGCTGTTTTTT.

The chain couples TRBV5-6 to TRBJ2-3, with TRBD2 identical over 9 bases. Germline V gene data show CDR1 as SGHDT and CDR2 as YYEEEE. V trimming: 0 bases; J trimming: 1 base; junction bases outside the gene matches: 12. This CDR3 has 19 amino acids. CDR3: CASSLASLRGGRGTDTQYF. CDR3 coding DNA: TGTGCCAGCAGCTTGGCCTCTTTGCGGGGGGGACGCGGCACAGATACGCAGTATTTT.

This clone was counted only a few times. This chain links TRBV5-1 with TRBJ2-7; 14 nucleotides agree with TRBD2. Germline V CDR1 and CDR2: SGHRS, YFSETQ. J lost 2 bases, V lost 0 bases, and 7 bases had no gene match. The CDR3 consists of 18 residues. The CDR3 region is CASSLGGLAGEKAYEQYF. The CDR3, as DNA: TGCGCCAGCAGCTTGGGGGGACTAGCGGGAGAGAAAGCCTACGAGCAGTACTTC.

This clone has a single count. A read error may produce the germline difference seen at one junction end. The chain is built from TRBV29-1 and TRBJ1-4; TRBD1 aligns across 10 bases. There are 14 residues in the CDR3. Germline assignment: CDR1 SQVTM and CDR2 ANQGSEA. CDR3 sequence: CSASPGTGAENLFF. In DNA, the CDR3 is TGCAGCGCGTCCCCTGGGACAGGGGCTGAAAATCTGTTTTTT.

This chain uses TRBV9 with TRBJ1-5; D gene uncertain. The CDR3 runs 14 residues. Deletions cut 0 bases from V and 6 bases from J, with 10 bases between. Germline CDR1 reads SGDLS; CDR2 reads YYNGEE. CDR3 DNA: TGTGCCAGCAGCGTAGTTTCGACGGGTCAGCCCCAGCATTTT. Translated, it gives CASSVVSTGQPQHF. The full variable domain, its missing parts supplied by reference TRBV9 and TRBJ1-5, is DSGVTQTPKHLITATGQRVTLRCSPRSGDLSVYWYQQSLDQGLQFLIQYYNGEERAKGNILERFSAQQFPDLHSELNLSSLELGDSALYFCASSVVSTGQPQHFGDGTRLSIL.

V usage is TRBV6-1 and J usage is TRBJ2-5; 9 bases match TRBD1. V trimming: 5 bases; J trimming: 4 bases; junction bases outside the gene matches: 5. CDR1 and CDR2 from the germline V gene are MNHNS and SASEGT. The CDR3 totals 14 residues. The CDR3 DNA is TGTGCCAGCAGTCGGGACAGGGTGGCAGAGACCCAGTACTTC. Amino acid sequence: CASSRDRVAETQYF.

The chain employs TRBV28 and TRBJ2-7; possible D gene TRBD2, 5 bases. Per germline, CDR1 MDHEN and CDR2 SYDVKM. The CDR3 length is 15 residues. V was pared by 6 bases and J by 1 base, with 16 bases between. Here the CDR3 reads CASRVPGTRSYEQYF. CDR3 bases: TGTGCCAGCAGGGTGCCGGGAACCCGATCCTACGAGCAGTACTTC.

The rearrangement joins TRBV30 to TRBJ1-1, with a tentative D call TRBD1 (5 bases). The CDR3 contains 12 residues. Germline assignment: CDR1 GTSNPN and CDR2 SVGIG (reference sequence). V lost 4 bases and J lost 5, with 11 bases in between. Here the CDR3 reads CAWTSGGTEAFF. CDR3 bases: TGTGCCTGGACGTCGGGGGGTACTGAAGCTTTCTTT.

The rearrangement links TRBV30 to TRBJ2-7; D is possibly TRBD1 (6 bases). Looked up from germline, CDR1 is GTSNPN and CDR2 is SVGIG (reference sequence). The CDR3 spans 15 residues. The V end lost 4 bases, the J end lost 3 bases, and 19 bases lay between the germline ends. CDR3 nucleotides: TGTGCCTGGACTACTTCCGGGACAATTAGCTACGAGCAGTACTTC. The encoded protein is CAWTTSGTISYEQYF.

V and J are TRBV6-1 and TRBJ1-5, with D maybe TRBD1 (6 bases). Trimming removed 4 bases from V and 2 bases from J, with 12 bases in between. Germline assignment: CDR1 MNHNS and CDR2 SASEGT. CDR3 size: 15 residues. The CDR3 sequence: CASSGGGLGNQPQHF. CDR3 DNA: TGTGCCAGCAGTGGGGGGGGGCTGGGCAATCAGCCCCAGCATTTT.

The table lists this clone with a few counts. This rearrangement joins TRBV30 to TRBJ1-6, with TRBD1 matching over 8 bases. The ends lost 3 bases at V and 10 bases at J; junction bases unmatched: 8. CDR1 GTSNPN and CDR2 SVGIG come from the germline V gene (reference sequence). The CDR3 is 14 residues long. The CDR3 DNA sequence: TGTGCCTGGAGACCCGACAGGGGTAGATCACCCCTCCACTTT. This codes for CAWRPDRGRSPLHF.

The rearrangement links TRBV28 to TRBJ2-1, with 9 bases that match TRBD1. Germline V lookup: CDR1 MDHEN, CDR2 SYDVKM. V was pared by 9 bases and J by 4 bases, with 7 bases of the junction left unmatched. The CDR3 consists of 14 residues. The CDR3 DNA sequence: TGTGCCAGTAACAGGGGGCGCGTTTACAATGAGCAGTTCTTC. This encodes CASNRGRVYNEQFF.

This clone appeared a single time. The chain joins TRBV2 to TRBJ2-7; a weak D match, TRBD2 (5 bases). The CDR3 contains 14 residues. CDR1 and CDR2 from the germline V gene are SNHLY and FYNNEI. V shed 2 bases and J shed 2 bases, with 10 bases lying between them. The CDR3 DNA follows: TGTGCCAGCAGTGAAAATCGCGGGCCCTACGAGCAGTACTTC. Protein sequence: CASSENRGPYEQYF.

This clone has just a few counts. CDR3 protein: CASSWPRDNRDTEAFF. The CDR3 DNA reads TGTGCCAGCAGCTGGCCGAGGGACAACCGGGACACTGAAGCTTTCTTT. The V call is TRBV11-2, the J call TRBJ1-1, with D possibly being TRBD1 (6 bases). The germline V gene has CDR1 SGHAT and CDR2 FQNNGV. Trimming shortened V by 4 bases and J by 3 bases, and 18 bases separated the two germline ends. The CDR3 is 16 residues long.

V gene TRBV30 combines with J gene TRBJ2-1; 10 positions match TRBD2. CDR1 GTSNPN and CDR2 SVGIG come from the germline V gene (reference sequence). The J segment lost 5 bases and the V segment lost 4 bases, leaving 5 bases of the junction unmatched. The CDR3 contains 14 residues. CDR3 nucleotides: TGTGCCTGGACCCTAGCGGGAGTCGACAATGAGCAGTTCTTC. Amino acids: CAWTLAGVDNEQFF.

In this sample, this clone turned up a few times. V usage is TRBV7-9 and J usage is TRBJ2-5; 11 bases match TRBD2. The CDR3 runs 16 residues. The trim removed 5 bases at V and 4 bases at J, leaving 9 bases unmatched. Germline-derived CDR1 and CDR2 are SEHNR and FQNEAQ (reference sequence). CDR3 residues: CASSPRLAGPGETQYF. DNA of the CDR3: TGTGCCAGCAGCCCGAGACTAGCGGGACCTGGAGAGACCCAGTACTTC. Complete variable domain (other parts from reference TRBV7-9 and TRBJ2-5): DTGVSQNPRHKITKRGQNVTFRCDPISEHNRLYWYRQTLGQGPEFLTYFQNEAQLEKSRLLSDRFSAERPKGSFSTLEIQRTEQGDSAMYLCASSPRLAGPGETQYFGPGTRLLVL.

The chain links TRBV5-1 to TRBJ2-3; 7 nucleotides agree with TRBD2. Germline CDR1 is SGHRS and CDR2 is YFSETQ. There are 16 residues in the CDR3. The V and J ends lost 0 bases and 3 bases, in that order; junction bases with no gene match: 7. The CDR3 DNA reads as TGCGCCAGCAGCTTGGATGTGAGGGAGGGTACAGATACGCAGTATTTT. It codes for CASSLDVREGTDTQYF.

The V and J genes are TRBV28 and TRBJ1-4; possible D gene TRBD1, 5 bases. The ends were cut back, 6 bases at V and 8 bases at J, with 19 bases in the middle. From germline, CDR1 is MDHEN and CDR2 SYDVKM. The CDR3 totals 15 residues. CDR3 nucleotide sequence: TGTGCCAGCAGCACCCCGGGGGGAAGGGAAGAAAAACTGTTTTTT. It specifies CASSTPGGREEKLFF.

The CDR3 reads CAWLRRDTYGYTF. In DNA form, the CDR3 reads TGTGCCTGGTTGCGCAGGGACACCTATGGCTACACCTTC. The chain has TRBV30 and TRBJ1-2, with D maybe TRBD1 (6 bases). Trimming stripped 5 bases from V and 4 bases from J, with 14 bases between. The CDR3 has 13 residues. Germline CDR1 GTSNPN, CDR2 SVGIG (reference sequence).

This clone was found a few times. The CDR3 nucleotides read TGTGCCAGCAGCCTTAGCGGGACTGGCAATGAGCAGTTCTTC. It yields the protein CASSLSGTGNEQFF. The chain has TRBV7-3 and TRBJ2-1; 8 nucleotides agree with TRBD2. Germline values: CDR1 SGHTA, CDR2 FQGTGA. This CDR3 contains 14 residues. J was trimmed by 6 bases and V by 5 bases; bases with no gene match: 6.